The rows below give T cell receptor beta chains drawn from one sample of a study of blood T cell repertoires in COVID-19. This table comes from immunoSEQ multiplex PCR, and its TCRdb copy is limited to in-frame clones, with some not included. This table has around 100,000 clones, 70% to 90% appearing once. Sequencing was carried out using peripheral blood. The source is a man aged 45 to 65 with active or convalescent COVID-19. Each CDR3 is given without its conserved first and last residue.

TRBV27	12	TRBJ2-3	ASSLFEGLDTQY
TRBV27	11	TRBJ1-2	ASGPGQGFGYT
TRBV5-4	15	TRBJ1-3	ASSSSRTGAIGNTIY
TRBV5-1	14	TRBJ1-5	ASSLGLGRGDQPQH
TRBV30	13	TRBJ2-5	AWNRGGALSETQY
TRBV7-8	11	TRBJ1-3	ASSPLLGNTIY
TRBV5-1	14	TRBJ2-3	ASSLSGRVDGDTQY
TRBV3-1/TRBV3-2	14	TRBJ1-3	ASSHGGGYSGNTIY
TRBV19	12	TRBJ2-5	ASSISGVGETQY
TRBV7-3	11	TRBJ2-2	ASSPTVVGELF
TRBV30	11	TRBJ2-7	AWSRLTGDEQY
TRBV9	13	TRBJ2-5	ASSRGTGDQETQY
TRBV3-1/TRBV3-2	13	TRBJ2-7	ASSQDTSGSYEQY
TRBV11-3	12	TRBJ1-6	ASSLGSDNSPLH
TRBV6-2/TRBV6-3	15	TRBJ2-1	ASSLWTSGMSYNEQF
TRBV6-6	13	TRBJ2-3	ASSYWTRSTDTQY
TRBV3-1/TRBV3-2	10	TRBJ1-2	ASTTGGVGYT
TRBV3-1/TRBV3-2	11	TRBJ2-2	ATGDSLTGELF
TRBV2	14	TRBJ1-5	ASSGQGARGNQPQH
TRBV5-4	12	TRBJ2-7	ASSPGTRSYEQY
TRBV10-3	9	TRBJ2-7	AISAGDEQY
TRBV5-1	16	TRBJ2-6	ASSLKTGGFSGANVLT
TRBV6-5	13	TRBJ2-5	ASSYSMRFQETQY
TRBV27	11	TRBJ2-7	ASSLKFRYEQY